This T cell receptor (beta chain) was sequenced for a study of shared T cell receptors in the human thymus. The CDR3 totals 15 residues. The V gene's germline CDR1 is SGHRS and CDR2 YFSETQ. V lost 4 bases to trimming and J lost 0 bases; unmatched junction nucleotides: 6. The table came from immunoSEQ multiplex PCR; TCRdb's copy has only in-frame clones and leaves some out. The sample consists of hundreds of thousands of clones, approximately 88% of them appearing once. The same sample was also studied in work on human thymus T cells.

The receptor comes from a boy under two years old with a congenital heart defect. The chain has TRBV5-1 and TRBJ2-7; TRBD2 aligns across 8 bases. Source material: thymocytes. CDR3 in amino acids: CASSTPGTSSYEQYF. In DNA form, the CDR3 reads TGCGCCAGCAGCACCCCCGGGACTAGCTCCTACGAGCAGTACTTC.